One sample yielded the 28 T cell receptor beta chains listed below, sequenced in a study of cytomegalovirus exposure and HLA in healthy donors. The PCR had 60 Vbeta and 13 Jbeta primers. Profiling relied on immunoSEQ multiplex PCR, and the TCRdb table lists in-frame clones only, not all of them. The data hold under 170,000 clones, with around 74% observed a single time. The sequenced sample was PBMCs. The receptor source for this set is a middle-aged man in good health and CMV-seropositive.

The chain uses TRBV5-1 and TRBJ2-2, with 7 positions matching TRBD1. The CDR3 has 15 amino acids. Germline CDR1 SGHRS, CDR2 YFSETQ. V lost 4 bases and J lost 4; bases outside the gene matches: 7. The CDR3 spells CASSESTGSTGELFF. CDR3 in DNA: TGCGCCAGCAGCGAATCGACAGGGAGCACCGGGGAGCTGTTTTTT. The entire variable domain, with the rest obtained from reference TRBV5-1 and TRBJ2-2, is as follows: KAGVTQTPRYLIKTRGQQVTLSCSPISGHRSVSWYQQTPGQGLQFLFEYFSETQRNKGNFPGRFSGRQFSNSRSEMNVSTLELGDSALYLCASSESTGSTGELFFGEGSRLTVL.

The rearrangement uses TRBV7-9 and TRBJ2-5; 12 bases align to TRBD1. With V trimmed by 2 bases and J by 11 bases, 9 bases remained unmatched. Germline-derived CDR1 and CDR2 are SEHNR and FQNEAQ (reference sequence). This CDR3 spans 15 amino acids. The CDR3 spells CASSLSGTGGREQYF. The CDR3 nucleotides are TGTGCCAGCAGCTTATCCGGGACAGGGGGCAGGGAGCAGTACTTC.

This clone was recorded once. This chain joins TRBV28 and TRBJ2-5; D possibly corresponds to TRBD1 (6 bases). CDR3 length: 14 residues. Germline V lookup: CDR1 MDHEN, CDR2 SYDVKM. Trimming pared 3 bases from V and 1 base from J, leaving 9 bases between. CDR3 nucleotide sequence: TGTGCCAGCAGTTTTTGGGACACCCAAGAGACCCAGTACTTC. Residues: CASSFWDTQETQYF.

Points on this clone: Distinct nucleotide sequences in the sample also encode this CDR3. The rearrangement uses TRBV10-3 and TRBJ2-5, with TRBD1 identical over 7 bases. CDR3 length equals 14 residues. Trimming at V came to 6 bases and at J to 5 bases, leaving 9 bases not matched to a gene. Germline V gene data show CDR1 as ENHRY and CDR2 as SYGVKD. CDR3 bases: TGTGCCATCAGCCTGACAGGGAAAGGGGAGACCCAGTACTTC. This gives the protein CAISLTGKGETQYF.

Of note for this clone: Germline and junction disagree at one end, which may indicate a read error. The chain carries TRBV5-1 and TRBJ2-7; 9 bases line up with TRBD1. CDR3 length: 15 residues. The V gene's germline CDR1 is SGHRS and CDR2 YFSETQ. CDR3 protein: CASGPYTGGSHEQYF. The DNA of the CDR3 is TGCGCCAGCGGGCCCTACACAGGGGGCTCCCACGAGCAGTACTTC.

The rearrangement joins TRBV5-8 to TRBJ1-2; unclear D gene. V was trimmed by 2 bases and J by 4 bases, leaving 6 bases between them. This CDR3 region has 12 residues. Germline V gives CDR1 SGHTS, CDR2 YDEGEE. For the CDR3, the DNA is TGTGCCAGCAGCTTCCGAGTCTATGGCTACACCTTC. It is translated as CASSFRVYGYTF.

CDR3 residues: CASSTGTGDEQYF. CDR3 DNA sequence: TGTGCCAGTAGTACCGGGACAGGGGACGAGCAGTACTTC. The gene calls are TRBV19 and TRBJ2-7, with 10 bases fitting TRBD1. Germline V gene data show CDR1 as LNHDA and CDR2 as SQIVND (reference sequence). V gave up 4 bases and J gave up 5 bases; unmatched junction bases: 2. This CDR3 is built from 13 residues.

The rearrangement links TRBV5-1 to TRBJ1-2; perhaps TRBD1 as D (6 bases). Per germline, CDR1 SGHRS and CDR2 YFSETQ. V lost 2 bases and J 1 base, leaving 12 bases between the germline ends. The CDR3 has 15 amino acids. CDR3 in amino acids: CASSLSGVDNYGYTF. Here the CDR3 DNA reads TGCGCCAGCAGCTTATCAGGGGTTGATAACTATGGCTACACCTTC.

This clone was observed a few times. This chain links TRBV10-3 with TRBJ2-1; 12 positions agree with TRBD1. V dropped 0 bases and J dropped 8; count of bases not matched to a gene: 8. Germline lookup yields CDR1 ENHRY and CDR2 SYGVKD. The CDR3 loop spans 17 amino acids. This CDR3 is CAISESGGGQGAHEQFF. CDR3 sequence (DNA): TGTGCCATCAGTGAGTCGGGTGGGGGACAGGGGGCCCATGAGCAGTTCTTC.

The CDR3 coding sequence is TGTGCCAGCAGCCCCGTGGACACTGGATATATGTTCGGGGAGCTGTTTTTT. Protein product: CASSPVDTGYMFGELFF. The gene calls are TRBV7-8 and TRBJ2-2; TRBD1 is a possible D gene (5 bases). Germline V gene data show CDR1 as SGHVS and CDR2 as FQNEAQ. Trimming removed 5 bases from V and 7 bases from J, with 23 bases in between. This CDR3 is 17 amino acids long. The variable domain in full, completed from reference TRBV7-8 and TRBJ2-2, reads GAGVSQSPRYKVAKRGQDVALRCDPISGHVSLFWYQQALGQGPEFLTYFQNEAQLDKSGLPSDRFFAERPEGSVSTLKIQRTQQEDSAVYLCASSPVDTGYMFGELFFGEGSRLTVL.

V usage is TRBV7-2 and J usage is TRBJ2-7; D is possibly TRBD1 (5 bases). Deletions cut 5 bases from V and 5 bases from J, with 16 bases between. The CDR3 covers 14 residues. Germline V gives CDR1 SGHTA, CDR2 FQGNSA. CDR3 nucleotide sequence: TGTGCCAGCAGCGCCAGAGCAGGACACCACGAGCAGTACTTC. Protein product: CASSARAGHHEQYF.

The chain couples TRBV7-2 to TRBJ2-5; 14 nucleotides match TRBD2. With 5 bases clipped from V and 6 bases from J, the junction kept 5 bases outside the gene matches. The CDR3 has 15 residues. Germline-derived CDR1 and CDR2 are SGHTA and FQGNSA. The CDR3 sequence is CASSRRTSGRQTQYF. The DNA for the CDR3 is TGTGCCAGCAGCCGTCGGACTAGCGGGAGGCAGACCCAGTACTTC.

There are a few counts of this clone. The rearrangement joins TRBV5-1 to TRBJ2-2; 9 bases match TRBD2. CDR3 length: 17 amino acids. J gave up 5 bases and V 4 bases, and 12 bases lay outside the gene matches. Germline values: CDR1 SGHRS, CDR2 YFSETQ. CDR3 sequence (DNA): TGCGCCAGCAGCCTCCAAAGCGGGAGGCTTTATACCGGGGAGCTGTTTTTT. This codes for CASSLQSGRLYTGELFF.

The V call is TRBV15, the J call TRBJ2-5, with a weak D call TRBD2 (5 bases). Germline assignment: CDR1 LNHNV and CDR2 YYDKDF (reference sequence). The CDR3 has 16 amino acids. V lost 3 bases to trimming and J lost 3 bases, with 17 bases between them. CDR3 region: CATSRDRPFGKETQYF. As DNA, the CDR3 is TGTGCCACCAGCAGGGACCGCCCATTCGGGAAAGAGACCCAGTACTTC. The variable domain in full, with the rest retrieved from reference TRBV15 and TRBJ2-5, is DAMVIQNPRYQVTQFGKPVTLSCSQTLNHNVMYWYQQKSSQAPKLLFHYYDKDFNNEADTPDNFQSRRPNTSFCFLDIRSPGLGDTAMYLCATSRDRPFGKETQYFGPGTRLLVL.

This clone was recorded a few times. This sequence joins TRBV2 and TRBJ2-3, with TRBD2 identical over 8 bases. There are 18 residues in the CDR3. V gave up 3 bases and J gave up 6 bases; unmatched junction bases: 17. The germline gives CDR1 SNHLY, CDR2 FYNNEI. The DNA for the CDR3 is TGTGCCAGCAGTGACTTTCCTTCGTGGGACGGGAGGGGTGATACGCAGTATTTT. It translates to CASSDFPSWDGRGDTQYF. The variable domain in full, completed from reference TRBV2 and TRBJ2-3, reads EPEVTQTPSHQVTQMGQEVILRCVPISNHLYFYWYRQILGQKVEFLVSFYNNEISEKSEIFDDQFSVERPDGSNFTLKIRSTKLEDSAMYFCASSDFPSWDGRGDTQYFGPGTRLTVL.

The V call is TRBV5-5, the J call TRBJ1-3; 10 nucleotides agree with TRBD1. The CDR3 contains 17 residues. Germline assignment: CDR1 SGHKS and CDR2 YYEKEE (reference sequence). V shed 6 bases, J shed 0 bases, and the junction held 9 bases outside the gene matches. The CDR3 DNA reads TGTGCCAGCAACCCTTGGGGACAGGGGCTCTCTGGAAACACCATATATTTT. Translated: CASNPWGQGLSGNTIYF.

The gene calls are TRBV7-9 and TRBJ2-7, with TRBD1 matching 7 bases. Looked up from germline, CDR1 is SEHNR and CDR2 is FQNEAQ (reference sequence). This CDR3 has 15 amino acids. V was pared by 5 bases and J by 0 bases, with 7 bases of the junction left unmatched. CDR3 in amino acids: CASSIRDRSSYEQYF. Here the CDR3 DNA reads TGTGCCAGCAGCATCCGGGACAGAAGCTCCTACGAGCAGTACTTC. Drawing the rest from reference TRBV7-9 and TRBJ2-7, the complete variable domain is DTGVSQNPRHKITKRGQNVTFRCDPISEHNRLYWYRQTLGQGPEFLTYFQNEAQLEKSRLLSDRFSAERPKGSFSTLEIQRTEQGDSAMYLCASSIRDRSSYEQYFGPGTRLTVT.

V and J are TRBV19 and TRBJ1-2; no clear D. The germline V and J ends were trimmed by 5 bases and 4 bases, with 14 bases remaining between them. CDR3 length: 14 amino acids. Germline V gives CDR1 LNHDA, CDR2 SQIVND (reference sequence). This CDR3 reads CASSPGLLSYGYTF. Written as DNA, the CDR3 is TGTGCCAGTAGTCCTGGACTACTAAGCTATGGCTACACCTTC.

This chain uses TRBV11-3 with TRBJ1-1; TRBD1 might be the D (5 bases). Germline CDR1 is SGHNT and CDR2 is YENEEA. This CDR3 spans 16 amino acids. Trimming took 3 bases from V and 4 from J, leaving 18 bases between them. CDR3 in amino acids: CASSFSSGRQCTEAFF. Here the CDR3 DNA reads TGTGCCAGCAGCTTCTCCTCAGGGAGGCAGTGCACTGAAGCTTTCTTT.

This clone turned up a few times. This chain joins TRBV10-3 and TRBJ2-5, with D maybe TRBD2 (6 bases). The germline V gene has CDR1 ENHRY and CDR2 SYGVKD. Trimming removed 4 bases from V and 5 bases from J, with 17 bases in between. CDR3 length: 15 amino acids. DNA for the CDR3: TGTGCCATCAGTGGAGGAGGGGCCGGTGTGGAGACCCAGTACTTC. Translation: CAISGGGAGVETQYF.

This clone was seen a handful of times. V and J are TRBV15 and TRBJ2-7, with D maybe TRBD2 (6 bases). This CDR3 comprises 15 residues. CDR1 and CDR2 from the germline V gene are LNHNV and YYDKDF (reference sequence). V was trimmed by 2 bases and J by 4 bases, leaving 15 bases between them. The CDR3 region has the DNA TGTGCCACCAGCAGAACCCGGGAGTCGGTATACGAGCAGTACTTC. This sequence encodes CATSRTRESVYEQYF.

The rearrangement joins TRBV27 to TRBJ1-4; D perhaps matches TRBD1 (5 bases). CDR1 is MNHEY and CDR2 is SMNVEV in the germline V gene (reference sequence). The CDR3 spans 15 residues. V was cut by 5 bases and J by 7 bases, with 17 bases left in between. The CDR3: CASSRWAERGEKLFF. The CDR3 DNA reads TGTGCCAGCAGTCGATGGGCAGAAAGGGGTGAAAAACTGTTTTTT.

The gene calls are TRBV2 and TRBJ1-1, with TRBD1 matching 7 bases. Per germline, CDR1 SNHLY and CDR2 FYNNEI. The CDR3 has 14 residues. The J segment lost 5 bases and the V segment lost 4 bases, leaving 7 bases of the junction unmatched. CDR3 sequence: CASSGLTGVTEAFF. The CDR3 region has the DNA TGTGCCAGCAGTGGACTAACAGGGGTAACTGAAGCTTTCTTT. The whole variable domain, filled in from reference TRBV2 and TRBJ1-1, reads EPEVTQTPSHQVTQMGQEVILRCVPISNHLYFYWYRQILGQKVEFLVSFYNNEISEKSEIFDDQFSVERPDGSNFTLKIRSTKLEDSAMYFCASSGLTGVTEAFFGQGTRLTVV.

This clone is categorized as medium-sized. The V and J genes are TRBV4-1 and TRBJ1-1; no firm D call. Germline loops: CDR1 MGHRA, CDR2 YSYEKL. This CDR3 is built from 13 residues. V was trimmed by 3 bases and J by 7 bases, leaving 12 bases between them. CDR3 loop: CASSHPLAVEAFF. As DNA, the CDR3 is TGCGCCAGCAGCCACCCCTTGGCAGTTGAAGCTTTCTTT.

The chain links TRBV11-3 to TRBJ1-1, with D perhaps matching TRBD1 (5 bases). The CDR3 is 15 amino acids. Between the trimmed V and J ends, which lost 0 bases and 2 bases, there was a span of 10 bases. Germline CDR1 reads SGHNT; CDR2 reads YENEEA. The CDR3 sequence is CASSLDGADNTEAFF. CDR3 nucleotides: TGTGCCAGCAGCTTAGATGGGGCAGATAACACTGAAGCTTTCTTT.

V and J are TRBV30 and TRBJ2-7; TRBD1 is a possible D gene (6 bases). Germline V gives CDR1 GTSNPN, CDR2 SVGIG (reference sequence). This CDR3 spans 16 amino acids. The V end lost 2 bases, the J end lost 2 bases, and 19 bases lay between the germline ends. This CDR3 reads CAWSSTGTLMPYEQYF. CDR3 in DNA: TGTGCCTGGAGTTCTACAGGGACCCTAATGCCCTACGAGCAGTACTTC.

The chain carries TRBV28 and TRBJ2-3, with TRBD2 identical over 9 bases. This CDR3 spans 15 amino acids. CDR1 and CDR2 from the germline V gene are MDHEN and SYDVKM. Trimming at V came to 3 bases and at J to 4 bases, leaving 5 bases not matched to a gene. This CDR3 is CASSLTAGGSDTQYF. The CDR3 coding sequence is TGTGCCAGCAGTTTGACAGCGGGAGGTTCAGATACGCAGTATTTT.

The chain recombines TRBV2 with TRBJ2-1; 8 bases match TRBD2. Germline assignment: CDR1 SNHLY and CDR2 FYNNEI. Trimming removed 3 bases from V and 3 bases from J; junction bases left unmatched: 4. This CDR3 spans 15 amino acids. The CDR3 here is CASSDSAGGYNEQFF. As DNA, the CDR3 is TGTGCCAGCAGTGACAGTGCGGGGGGCTACAATGAGCAGTTCTTC.